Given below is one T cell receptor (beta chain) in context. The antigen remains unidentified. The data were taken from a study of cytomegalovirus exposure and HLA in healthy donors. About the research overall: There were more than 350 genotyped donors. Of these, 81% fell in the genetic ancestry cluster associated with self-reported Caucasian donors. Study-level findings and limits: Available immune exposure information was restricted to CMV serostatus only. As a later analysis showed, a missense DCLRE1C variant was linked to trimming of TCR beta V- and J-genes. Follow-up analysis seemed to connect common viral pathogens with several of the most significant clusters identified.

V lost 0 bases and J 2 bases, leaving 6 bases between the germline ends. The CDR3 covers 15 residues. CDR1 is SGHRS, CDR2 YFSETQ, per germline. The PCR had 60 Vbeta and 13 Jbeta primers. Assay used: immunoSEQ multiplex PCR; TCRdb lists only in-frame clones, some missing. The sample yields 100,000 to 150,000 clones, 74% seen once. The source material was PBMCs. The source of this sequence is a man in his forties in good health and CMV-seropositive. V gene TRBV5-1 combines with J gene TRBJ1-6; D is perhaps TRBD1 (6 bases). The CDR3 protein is CASSLEGAYNSPLHF. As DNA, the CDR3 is TGCGCCAGCAGCTTGGAGGGGGCCTATAATTCACCCCTCCACTTT.